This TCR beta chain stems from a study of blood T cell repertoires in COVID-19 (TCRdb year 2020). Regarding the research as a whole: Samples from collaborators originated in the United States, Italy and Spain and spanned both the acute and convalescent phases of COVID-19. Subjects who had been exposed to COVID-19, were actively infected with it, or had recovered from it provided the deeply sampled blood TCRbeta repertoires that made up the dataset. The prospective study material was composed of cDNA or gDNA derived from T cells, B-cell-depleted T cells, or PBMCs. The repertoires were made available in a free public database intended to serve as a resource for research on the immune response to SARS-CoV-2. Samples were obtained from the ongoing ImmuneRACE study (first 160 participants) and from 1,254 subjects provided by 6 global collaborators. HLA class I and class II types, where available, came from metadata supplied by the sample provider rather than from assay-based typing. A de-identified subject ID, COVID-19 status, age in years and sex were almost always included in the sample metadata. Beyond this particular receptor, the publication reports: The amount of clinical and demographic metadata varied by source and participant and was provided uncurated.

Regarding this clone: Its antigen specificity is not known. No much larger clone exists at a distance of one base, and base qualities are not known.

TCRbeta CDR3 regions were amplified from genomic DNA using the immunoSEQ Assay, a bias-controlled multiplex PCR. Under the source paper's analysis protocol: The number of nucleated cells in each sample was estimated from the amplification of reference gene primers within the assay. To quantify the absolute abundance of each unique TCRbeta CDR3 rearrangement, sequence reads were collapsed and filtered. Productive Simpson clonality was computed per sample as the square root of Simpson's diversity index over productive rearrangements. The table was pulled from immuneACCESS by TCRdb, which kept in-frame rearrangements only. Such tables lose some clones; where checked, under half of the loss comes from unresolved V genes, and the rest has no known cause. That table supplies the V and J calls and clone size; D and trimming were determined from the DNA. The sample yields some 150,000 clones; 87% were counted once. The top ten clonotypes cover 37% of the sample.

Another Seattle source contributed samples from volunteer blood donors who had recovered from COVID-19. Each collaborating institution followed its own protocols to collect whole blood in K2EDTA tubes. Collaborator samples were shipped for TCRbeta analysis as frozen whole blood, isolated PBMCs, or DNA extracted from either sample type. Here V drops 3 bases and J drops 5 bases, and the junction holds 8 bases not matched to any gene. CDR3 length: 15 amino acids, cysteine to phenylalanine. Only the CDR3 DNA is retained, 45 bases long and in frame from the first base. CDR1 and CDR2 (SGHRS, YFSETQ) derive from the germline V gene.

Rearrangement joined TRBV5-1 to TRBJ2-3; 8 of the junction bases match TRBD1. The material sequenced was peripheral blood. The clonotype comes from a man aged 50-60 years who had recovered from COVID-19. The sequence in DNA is TGCGCCAGCAGCTCATTGACAGGGGAGGAAGATACGCAGTATTTT. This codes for CASSSLTGEEDTQYF.